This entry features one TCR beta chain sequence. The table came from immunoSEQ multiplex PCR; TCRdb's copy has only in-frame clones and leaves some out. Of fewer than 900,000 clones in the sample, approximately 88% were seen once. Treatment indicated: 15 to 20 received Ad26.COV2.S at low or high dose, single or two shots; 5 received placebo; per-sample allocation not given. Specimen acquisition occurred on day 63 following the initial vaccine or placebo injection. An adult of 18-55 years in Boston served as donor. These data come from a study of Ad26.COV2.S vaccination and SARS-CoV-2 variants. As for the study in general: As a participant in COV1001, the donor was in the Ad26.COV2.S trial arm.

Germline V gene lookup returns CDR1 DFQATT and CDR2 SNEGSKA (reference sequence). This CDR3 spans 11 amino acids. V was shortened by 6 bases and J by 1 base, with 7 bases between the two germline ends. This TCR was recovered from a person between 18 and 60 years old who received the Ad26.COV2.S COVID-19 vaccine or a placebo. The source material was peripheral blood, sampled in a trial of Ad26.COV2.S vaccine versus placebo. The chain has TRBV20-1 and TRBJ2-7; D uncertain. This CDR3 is CSAMASYEQYF. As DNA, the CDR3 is TGCAGTGCGATGGCGTCCTACGAGCAGTACTTC.